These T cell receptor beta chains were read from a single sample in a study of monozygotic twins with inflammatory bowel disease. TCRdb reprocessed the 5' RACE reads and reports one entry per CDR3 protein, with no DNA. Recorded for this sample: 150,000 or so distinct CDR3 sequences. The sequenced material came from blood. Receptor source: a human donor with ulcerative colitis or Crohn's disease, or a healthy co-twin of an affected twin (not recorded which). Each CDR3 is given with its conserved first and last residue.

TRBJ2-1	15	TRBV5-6	CASSEGSAGNDEQFF
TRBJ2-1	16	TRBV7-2	CASSLSPPDLAGEQFF
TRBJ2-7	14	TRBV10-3	CAISESMASYEQYF
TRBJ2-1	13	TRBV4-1	CASSPDRGNEQFF
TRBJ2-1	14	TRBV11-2	CASSQRGNYNEQFF
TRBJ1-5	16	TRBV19	CASSIDRPGGGVPQHF
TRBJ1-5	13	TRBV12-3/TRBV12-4	CASRGQGNQPQHF
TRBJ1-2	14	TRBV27	CASRPGTTNYGYTF
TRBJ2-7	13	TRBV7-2	CASSSGEGNEQYF
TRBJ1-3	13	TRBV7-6	CASSFSHEDTIYF
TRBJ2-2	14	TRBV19	CASSIRTNTGELFF
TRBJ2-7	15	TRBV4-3	CASSPAGINSYEQYF
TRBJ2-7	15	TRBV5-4	CASSGMTSGLYEQYF
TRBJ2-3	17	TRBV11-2	CASSLAVWTPTTDTQYF
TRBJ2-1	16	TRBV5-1	CASSLGAGVSYNEQFF
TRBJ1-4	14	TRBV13	CASSLGRGTEKLFF
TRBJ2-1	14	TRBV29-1	CSVVGQRKVDEQFF
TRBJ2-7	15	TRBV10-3	CAISDRRESAYEQYF
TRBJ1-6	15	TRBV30	CAWSVRRTDNSPLHF
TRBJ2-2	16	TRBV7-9	CASSSTQGVNTGELFF
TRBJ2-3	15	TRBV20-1	CSARDSSGPGDTQYF
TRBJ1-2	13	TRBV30	CAWSRDSNYGYTF
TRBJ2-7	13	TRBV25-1	CASSVWGIYEQYF
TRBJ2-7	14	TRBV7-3	CASSTTGGSAEQYF
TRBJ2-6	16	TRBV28	CASGEQGAGGANVLTF
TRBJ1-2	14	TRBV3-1	CASSLRGEDYGYTF
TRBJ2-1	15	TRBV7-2	CASSPNWGGGNEQFF